The 18 T cell receptor beta chains below come from one sample, sequenced in a study of T cells after yellow fever vaccination. TCRdb recomputed calls from the 5' RACE reads with MiXCR, one row per CDR3 protein. In the table there are hundreds of thousands of distinct CDR3 sequences, around 17% of which are singletons. This specimen consisted of PBMCs, obtained 5 days after the first yellow fever vaccination. Every receptor here comes from a man aged 18 to 30 who received the YFV17D yellow fever vaccine.

The chain combines TRBV10-2 with TRBJ1-2; D possibly corresponds to TRBD1 (6 bases). CDR3 length: 15 residues. The germline V and J ends were trimmed by 2 bases and 6 bases, with 16 bases remaining between them. Germline values: CDR1 WSHSY, CDR2 SAAADI. In DNA, the CDR3 is TGCGCCAGCAGTGAGGTGATCCGGGGGCCTCATGGCTACACCTTC. Protein sequence: CASSEVIRGPHGYTF.

The V call is TRBV6-1, the J call TRBJ2-3; 14 nucleotides align to TRBD2. V dropped 7 bases and J dropped 10; count of bases not matched to a gene: 7. The CDR3 consists of 14 residues. Germline values: CDR1 MNHNS, CDR2 SASEGT. The CDR3 region is CASTGTSGGPPQYF. CDR3 nucleotide sequence: TGTGCCAGCACGGGGACTAGCGGGGGTCCTCCGCAGTATTTT.

The gene calls are TRBV24-1 and TRBJ2-5; TRBD2 aligns across 10 bases. The CDR3 consists of 15 residues. The ends lost 9 bases at V and 0 bases at J; junction bases unmatched: 6. Germline V gene lookup returns CDR1 KGHDR and CDR2 SFDVKD. The CDR3 loop reads CATQPSGGDQETQYF. CDR3 bases: TGTGCCACCCAACCTAGCGGGGGCGACCAAGAGACCCAGTACTTC.

The J gene is TRBJ2-3, the V gene TRBV7-8; maybe TRBD2 (6 bases). This CDR3 is 16 amino acids long. Trimming removed 5 bases at V and 2 bases at J, with 17 bases between. Germline CDR1 reads SGHVS; CDR2 reads FQNEAQ. The CDR3 nucleotides are TGTGCCAGCAGCCCGGACCCGGGACTGCTCACAGATACGCAGTATTTT. Its protein is CASSPDPGLLTDTQYF. The whole variable domain, remainder taken from reference TRBV7-8 and TRBJ2-3, is GAGVSQSPRYKVAKRGQDVALRCDPISGHVSLFWYQQALGQGPEFLTYFQNEAQLDKSGLPSDRFFAERPEGSVSTLKIQRTQQEDSAVYLCASSPDPGLLTDTQYFGPGTRLTVL.

The chain carries TRBV6-5 and TRBJ1-4; TRBD1 is a possible D gene (5 bases). The CDR3 sequence is 17 residues long. V was cut by 8 bases and J by 4 bases, with 23 bases left in between. Germline V lookup: CDR1 MNHEY, CDR2 SVGAGI. CDR3 sequence reads: CASGEDFGGTFNEKLFF. The CDR3 coding sequence is TGTGCCAGCGGCGAGGATTTTGGCGGGACGTTTAATGAAAAACTGTTTTTT.

Points on this clonotype: A read error is likely, as this CDR3 ends without the conserved phenylalanine or tryptophan. The genes are TRBV9 and TRBJ2-3; the D is unclear. The CDR3 spans 15 residues. The germline V gene has CDR1 SGDLS and CDR2 YYNGEE. V lost 1 base and J 0 bases, leaving 9 bases between the germline ends. CDR3 region: CASSVTQTSTDTQYS. The DNA of the CDR3 is TGTGCCAGCAGCGTAACTCAGACTAGCACAGATACGCAGTATTCT.

This clonotype was seen a handful of times. The rearrangement uses TRBV7-2 and TRBJ2-7; 10 bases are a match to TRBD2. This CDR3 spans 17 amino acids. Unmatched junction bases numbered 12, after V lost 4 bases and J lost 3 bases. Per the germline V gene, CDR1 is SGHTA and CDR2 is FQGNSA. The DNA for the CDR3 is TGTGCCAGCAGCTCACCGCTAGCGGGGGCCCGCAGCTACGAGCAGTACTTC. It yields the protein CASSSPLAGARSYEQYF.

This clonotype has only a few counts. This sequence joins TRBV29-1 and TRBJ1-2; maybe TRBD1 (5 bases). This CDR3 has 11 amino acids. V was clipped by 3 bases and J by 6 bases, with 8 bases between them. Germline-derived CDR1 and CDR2 are SQVTM and ANQGSEA. The CDR3, as DNA: TGCAGCGTTGAGGTCAGGGATGGCTACACCTTC. Its protein is CSVEVRDGYTF.

The CDR3, as DNA: TGTGCCAGCGGAAAGCGCGATCAGCCCCAGCATTTT. Protein sequence: CASGKRDQPQHF. This chain uses TRBV6-4 with TRBJ1-5; no reliable D call. Trimming took off 8 bases at V and 5 bases at J, with 10 bases between the two ends. CDR1 is MRHNA and CDR2 is SNTAGT in the germline V gene. The CDR3 runs 12 residues.

This clonotype was counted between two and nine times. The chain carries TRBV7-2 and TRBJ1-2, with a tentative D call TRBD1 (6 bases). Germline lookup yields CDR1 SGHTA and CDR2 FQGNSA. This CDR3 is built from 15 residues. With 0 bases removed from V and 5 bases from J, the gap between germline ends came to 13 bases. Here the CDR3 reads CASSLAALQGYGYTF. The CDR3, as DNA: TGTGCCAGCAGCTTAGCGGCTCTACAGGGTTATGGCTACACCTTC. The whole variable domain, filled in from reference TRBV7-2 and TRBJ1-2, reads GAGVSQSPSNKVTEKGKDVELRCDPISGHTALYWYRQSLGQGLEFLIYFQGNSAPDKSGLPSDRFSAERTGGSVSTLTIQRTQQEDSAVYLCASSLAALQGYGYTFGSGTRLTVV.

This clonotype has only a few counts. The rearrangement links TRBV4-3 to TRBJ2-5, with TRBD2 matching over 7 bases. Trimming took 4 bases from V and 9 from J; bases not matched to a gene: 5. The CDR3 loop spans 12 amino acids. CDR1 is LGHNA, CDR2 YSLEER, per germline. The CDR3 region is CASSLGGGAQYF. Here the CDR3 DNA reads TGCGCCAGCAGCCTGGGTGGGGGGGCCCAGTACTTC.

This chain uses TRBV11-3 with TRBJ2-1, with 13 bases fitting TRBD2. The germline CDR1 and CDR2 sequences are SGHNT and YENEEA. The CDR3 is 15 residues long. Trimming removed 4 bases from V and 7 bases from J; junction bases left unmatched: 4. CDR3 DNA: TGTGCCAGCAGCTCAGGGGGACTAGCGGGGAATGAGCAGTTCTTC. This gives the protein CASSSGGLAGNEQFF.

This clonotype appeared a few times. The gene calls are TRBV5-1 and TRBJ2-3, with 7 bases aligning to TRBD2. CDR1 SGHRS and CDR2 YFSETQ come from the germline V gene. The CDR3 totals 15 residues. With V trimmed by 4 bases and J by 6 bases, 11 bases remained unmatched. CDR3 DNA: TGCGCCAGCAGCCCCCGAGGGGCTAGCGGTGATACGCAGTATTTT. It is translated as CASSPRGASGDTQYF.

The rearrangement links TRBV7-9 to TRBJ1-1; D call uncertain. CDR3 size: 13 residues. V gave up 1 base and J gave up 4 bases, with 7 bases separating them. The V gene's germline CDR1 is SEHNR and CDR2 FQNEAQ (reference sequence). In DNA form, the CDR3 reads TGTGCCAGCAGCTTAGACGTGCGCACTGAAGCTTTCTTT. Translating it yields CASSLDVRTEAFF.

V is TRBV12-3 or TRBV12-4 and J is TRBJ2-5, with TRBD1 identical over 7 bases. With V trimmed by 6 bases and J by 1 base, 14 bases remained unmatched. This CDR3 contains 17 residues. CDR3 loop: CASRSSPYRGGQETQYF. In nucleotides, the CDR3 is TGTGCCAGCAGATCTTCCCCCTACAGGGGCGGCCAAGAGACCCAGTACTTC.

This clonotype was counted ten times or more. V gene TRBV5-1 combines with J gene TRBJ1-5, with no clear D. Trimming took off 0 bases at V and 7 bases at J, with 14 bases between the two ends. Germline CDR1 is SGHRS and CDR2 is YFSETQ. This CDR3 has 15 residues. The CDR3: CASSLGQGYGQPQHF. CDR3 in DNA: TGCGCCAGCAGCTTGGGTCAAGGGTACGGACAGCCCCAGCATTTT.

This clonotype occurred a few times. The V and J genes are TRBV7-8 and TRBJ1-6; no clear D gene. V lost 1 base, J lost 9 bases, and 19 bases lay in between. Germline V lookup: CDR1 SGHVS, CDR2 FQNEAQ. This CDR3 is 17 amino acids long. CDR3 sequence (DNA): TGTGCCAGCAGCTTAGTTGCTTTAGGCCCCAACCCTTCACCCCTCCACTTT. Translation gives CASSLVALGPNPSPLHF.

V usage is TRBV11-1 and J usage is TRBJ2-7; D unclear. V was shortened by 2 bases and J by 5 bases, with 31 bases between the two germline ends. Germline V gene lookup returns CDR1 SGHAT and CDR2 FQDESV (reference sequence). This CDR3 is built from 20 residues. As DNA, the CDR3 is TGTGCCAGCAGCTTATTCGGGTTTGTTTCTGACCCAGAAGGTAAAAACGAGCAGTACTTC. The encoded protein is CASSLFGFVSDPEGKNEQYF.